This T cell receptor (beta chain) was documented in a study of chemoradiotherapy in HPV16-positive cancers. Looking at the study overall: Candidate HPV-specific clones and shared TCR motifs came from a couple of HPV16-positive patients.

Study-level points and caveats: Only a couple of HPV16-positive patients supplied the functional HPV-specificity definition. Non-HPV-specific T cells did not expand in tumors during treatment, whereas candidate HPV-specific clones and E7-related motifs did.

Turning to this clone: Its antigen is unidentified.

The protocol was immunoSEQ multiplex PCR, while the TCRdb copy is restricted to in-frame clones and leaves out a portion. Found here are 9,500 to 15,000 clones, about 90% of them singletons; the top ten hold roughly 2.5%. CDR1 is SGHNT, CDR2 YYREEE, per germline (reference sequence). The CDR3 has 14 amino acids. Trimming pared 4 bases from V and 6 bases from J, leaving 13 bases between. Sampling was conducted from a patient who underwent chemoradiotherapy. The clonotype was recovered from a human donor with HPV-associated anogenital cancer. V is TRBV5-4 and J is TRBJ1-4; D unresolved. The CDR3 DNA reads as TGTGCCAGCAGCCCCCAGACCGGGGATGAAAAACTGTTTTTT. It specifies CASSPQTGDEKLFF.